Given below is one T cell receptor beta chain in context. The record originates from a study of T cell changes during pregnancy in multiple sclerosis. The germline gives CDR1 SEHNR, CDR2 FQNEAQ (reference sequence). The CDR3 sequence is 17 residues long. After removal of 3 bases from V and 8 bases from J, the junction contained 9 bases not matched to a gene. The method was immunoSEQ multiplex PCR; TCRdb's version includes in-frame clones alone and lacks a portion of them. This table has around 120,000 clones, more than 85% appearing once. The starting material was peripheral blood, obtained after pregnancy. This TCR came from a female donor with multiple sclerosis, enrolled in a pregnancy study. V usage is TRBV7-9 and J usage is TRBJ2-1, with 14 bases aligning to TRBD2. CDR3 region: CASSLWTSGGRLDEQFF. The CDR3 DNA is TGTGCCAGCAGCTTGTGGACTAGCGGGGGGAGGCTCGATGAGCAGTTCTTC. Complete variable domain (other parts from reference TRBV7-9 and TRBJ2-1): DTGVSQNPRHKITKRGQNVTFRCDPISEHNRLYWYRQTLGQGPEFLTYFQNEAQLEKSRLLSDRFSAERPKGSFSTLEIQRTEQGDSAMYLCASSLWTSGGRLDEQFFGPGTRLTVL.